Listed here is a single TCR beta chain. The data derive from a study of Ad26.COV2.S vaccination and SARS-CoV-2 variants. Treatment meaning: roughly 19 received Ad26.COV2.S at low or high dose, single or two shots; five or six received placebo; per-sample allocation not given. It was on day 63 after the first vaccine or placebo injection that samples were taken. TCRdb's table, derived via immunoSEQ multiplex PCR, lists solely in-frame clones and lacks some. This sample yields 200,000 to 250,000 clones, of which approximately 87% are seen a single time; over 8.5% belongs to the top ten. Here the sequenced sample was peripheral blood, taken in a trial of Ad26.COV2.S vaccine versus placebo. The receptor was isolated from a person aged 18-60 years who received the Ad26.COV2.S COVID-19 vaccine or a placebo.

The CDR3 protein is CASTTTPRGRWGYTF. The CDR3 bases are TGTGCCAGCACTACGACCCCCAGGGGCCGCTGGGGCTACACCTTC. The genes are TRBV28 and TRBJ1-2, with TRBD1 as a possible D gene (6 bases). V lost 7 bases, J lost 8 bases, and 23 bases lay in between. The germline CDR1 and CDR2 sequences are MDHEN and SYDVKM. There are 15 residues in the CDR3.